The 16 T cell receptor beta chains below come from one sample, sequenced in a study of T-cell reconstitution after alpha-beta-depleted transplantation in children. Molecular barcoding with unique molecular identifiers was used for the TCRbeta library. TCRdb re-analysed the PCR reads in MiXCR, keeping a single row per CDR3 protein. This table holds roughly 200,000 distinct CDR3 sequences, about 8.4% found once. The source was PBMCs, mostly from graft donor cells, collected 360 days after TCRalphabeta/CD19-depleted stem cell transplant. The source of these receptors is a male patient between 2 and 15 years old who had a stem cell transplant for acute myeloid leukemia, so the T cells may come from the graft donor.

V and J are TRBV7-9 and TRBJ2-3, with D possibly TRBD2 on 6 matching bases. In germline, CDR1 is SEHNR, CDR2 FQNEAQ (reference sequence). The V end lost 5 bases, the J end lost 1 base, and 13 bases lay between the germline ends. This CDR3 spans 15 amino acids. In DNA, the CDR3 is TGTGCCAGCAGCCCTCGATCTAGCGGCACAGATACGCAGTATTTT. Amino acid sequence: CASSPRSSGTDTQYF.

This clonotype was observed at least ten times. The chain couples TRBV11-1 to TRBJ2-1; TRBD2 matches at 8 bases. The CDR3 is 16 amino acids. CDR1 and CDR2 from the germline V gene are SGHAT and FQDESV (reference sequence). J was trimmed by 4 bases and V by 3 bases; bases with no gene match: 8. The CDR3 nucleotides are TGTGCCAGCAGCTTGATAGGGACTAGAGTTTACAATGAGCAGTTCTTC. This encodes CASSLIGTRVYNEQFF.

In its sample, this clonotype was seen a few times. The DNA of the CDR3 is TGTGCCAGCAGCCAAGAACGGGAAGAGACCCAGTACTTC. It is translated as CASSQEREETQYF. This chain connects TRBV4-2 to TRBJ2-5; D ambiguous. CDR1 LGHNA and CDR2 YNFKEQ come from the germline V gene. Trimming pared 0 bases from V and 3 bases from J, leaving 5 bases between. This CDR3 has 13 residues.

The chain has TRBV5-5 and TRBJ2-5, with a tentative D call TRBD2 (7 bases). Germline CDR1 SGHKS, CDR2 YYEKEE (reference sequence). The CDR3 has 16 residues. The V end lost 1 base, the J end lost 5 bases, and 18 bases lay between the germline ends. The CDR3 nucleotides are TGTGCCAGCAGCTTGTTACGGGGGGCCTTGGAGGAGACCCAGTACTTC. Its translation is CASSLLRGALEETQYF.

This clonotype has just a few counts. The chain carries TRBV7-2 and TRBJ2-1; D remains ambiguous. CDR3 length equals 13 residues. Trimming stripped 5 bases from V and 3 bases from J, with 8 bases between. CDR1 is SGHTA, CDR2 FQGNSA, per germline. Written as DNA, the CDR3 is TGTGCCAGCAGCCTGGCCTACTACAATGAGCAGTTCTTC. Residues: CASSLAYYNEQFF. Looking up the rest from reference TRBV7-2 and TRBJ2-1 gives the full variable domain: GAGVSQSPSNKVTEKGKDVELRCDPISGHTALYWYRQSLGQGLEFLIYFQGNSAPDKSGLPSDRFSAERTGGSVSTLTIQRTQQEDSAVYLCASSLAYYNEQFFGPGTRLTVL.

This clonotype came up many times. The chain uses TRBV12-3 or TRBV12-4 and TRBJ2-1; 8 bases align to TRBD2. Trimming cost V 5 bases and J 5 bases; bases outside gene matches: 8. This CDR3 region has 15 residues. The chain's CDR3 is CASSLTSGANNEQFF. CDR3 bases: TGTGCCAGCAGTCTAACTAGCGGAGCGAACAATGAGCAGTTCTTC.

The CDR3 coding sequence is TGCAGTGCTAGGAGGGGGCGTAACACTGAAGCTTTCTTT. Translating it yields CSARRGRNTEAFF. This chain uses TRBV20-1 with TRBJ1-1; 7 nucleotides line up with TRBD1. The germline gives CDR1 DFQATT, CDR2 SNEGSKA (reference sequence). This CDR3 is 13 amino acids long. V lost 3 bases, J lost 2 bases, and 3 bases stayed unmatched.

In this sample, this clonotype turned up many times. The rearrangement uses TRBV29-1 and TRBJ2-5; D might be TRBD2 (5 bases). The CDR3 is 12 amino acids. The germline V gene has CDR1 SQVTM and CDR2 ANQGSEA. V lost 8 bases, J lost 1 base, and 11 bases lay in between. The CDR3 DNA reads TGCAGCACAGCGGCCCTCCAAGAGACCCAGTACTTC. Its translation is CSTAALQETQYF.

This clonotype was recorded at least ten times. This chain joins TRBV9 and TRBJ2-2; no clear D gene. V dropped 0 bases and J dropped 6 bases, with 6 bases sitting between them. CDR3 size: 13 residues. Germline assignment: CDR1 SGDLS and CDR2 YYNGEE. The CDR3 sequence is CASSVGGSGELFF. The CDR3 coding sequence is TGTGCCAGCAGCGTAGGGGGTTCCGGGGAGCTGTTTTTT.

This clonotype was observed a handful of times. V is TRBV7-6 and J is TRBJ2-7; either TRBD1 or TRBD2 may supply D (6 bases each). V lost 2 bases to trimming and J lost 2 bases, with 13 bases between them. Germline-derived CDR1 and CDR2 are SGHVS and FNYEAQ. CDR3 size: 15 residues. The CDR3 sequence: CASSLRTGGAYEQYV. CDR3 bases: TGTGCCAGCAGCTTACGTACCGGGGGCGCCTACGAGCAGTACGTC.

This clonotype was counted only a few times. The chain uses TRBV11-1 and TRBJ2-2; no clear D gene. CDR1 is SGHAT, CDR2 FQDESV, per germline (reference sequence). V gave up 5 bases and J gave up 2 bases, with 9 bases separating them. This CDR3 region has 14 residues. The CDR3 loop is CASSDDANTGELFF. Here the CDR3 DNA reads TGTGCCAGCAGCGATGACGCCAACACCGGGGAGCTGTTTTTT. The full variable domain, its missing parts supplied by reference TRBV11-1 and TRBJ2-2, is EAEVAQSPRYKITEKSQAVAFWCDPISGHATLYWYRQILGQGPELLVQFQDESVVDDSQLPKDRFSAERLKGVDSTLKIQPAELGDSAMYLCASSDDANTGELFFGEGSRLTVL.

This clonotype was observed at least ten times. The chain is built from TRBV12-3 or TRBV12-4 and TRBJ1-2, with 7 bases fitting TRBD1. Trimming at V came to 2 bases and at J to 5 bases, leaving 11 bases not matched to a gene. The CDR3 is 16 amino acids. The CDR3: CASSLSSAPRGYGYTF. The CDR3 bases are TGTGCCAGCAGTTTATCGTCCGCCCCCAGGGGGTATGGCTACACCTTC.

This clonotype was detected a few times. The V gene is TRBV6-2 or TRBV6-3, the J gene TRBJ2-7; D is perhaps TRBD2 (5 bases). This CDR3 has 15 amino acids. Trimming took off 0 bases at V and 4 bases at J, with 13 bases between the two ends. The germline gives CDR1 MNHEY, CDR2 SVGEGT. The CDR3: CASSYSPGIGYEQYF. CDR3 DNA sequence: TGTGCCAGCAGTTACTCGCCGGGGATTGGATACGAGCAGTACTTC.

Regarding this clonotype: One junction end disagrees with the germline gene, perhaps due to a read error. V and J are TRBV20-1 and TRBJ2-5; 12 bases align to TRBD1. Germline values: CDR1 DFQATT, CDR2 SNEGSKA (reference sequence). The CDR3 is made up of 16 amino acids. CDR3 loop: CCASLLGTGGDGTQYF. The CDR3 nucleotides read TGCTGTGCTAGTCTGCTCGGGACAGGGGGCGATGGGACCCAGTACTTC.

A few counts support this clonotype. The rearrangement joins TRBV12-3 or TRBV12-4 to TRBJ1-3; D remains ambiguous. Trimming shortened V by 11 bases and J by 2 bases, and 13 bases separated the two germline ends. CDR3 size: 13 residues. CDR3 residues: CAAALDPGNTIYF. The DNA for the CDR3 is TGTGCCGCAGCTTTAGACCCTGGAAACACCATATATTTT.

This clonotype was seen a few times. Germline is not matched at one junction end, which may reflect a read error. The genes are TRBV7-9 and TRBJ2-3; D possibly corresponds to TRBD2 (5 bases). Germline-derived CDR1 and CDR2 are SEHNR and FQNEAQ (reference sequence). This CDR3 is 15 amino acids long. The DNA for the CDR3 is TGTGCCAGCAGCCGTCCTGGGAGCCTCGGGGATAGGCAGTATTTT. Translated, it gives CASSRPGSLGDRQYF.